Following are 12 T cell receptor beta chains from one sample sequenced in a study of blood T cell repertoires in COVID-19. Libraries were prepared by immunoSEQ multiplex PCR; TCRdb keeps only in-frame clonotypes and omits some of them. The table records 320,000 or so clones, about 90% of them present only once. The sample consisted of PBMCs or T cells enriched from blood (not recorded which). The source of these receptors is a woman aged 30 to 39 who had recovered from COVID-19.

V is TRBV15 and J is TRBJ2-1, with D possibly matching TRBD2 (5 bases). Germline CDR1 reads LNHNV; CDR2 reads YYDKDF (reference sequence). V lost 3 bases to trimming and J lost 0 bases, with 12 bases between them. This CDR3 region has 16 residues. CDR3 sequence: CATSSPRGISYNEQFF. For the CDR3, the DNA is TGTGCCACCAGCAGCCCCCGAGGGATCTCCTACAATGAGCAGTTCTTC. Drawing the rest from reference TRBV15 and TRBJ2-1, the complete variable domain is DAMVIQNPRYQVTQFGKPVTLSCSQTLNHNVMYWYQQKSSQAPKLLFHYYDKDFNNEADTPDNFQSRRPNTSFCFLDIRSPGLGDTAMYLCATSSPRGISYNEQFFGPGTRLTVL.

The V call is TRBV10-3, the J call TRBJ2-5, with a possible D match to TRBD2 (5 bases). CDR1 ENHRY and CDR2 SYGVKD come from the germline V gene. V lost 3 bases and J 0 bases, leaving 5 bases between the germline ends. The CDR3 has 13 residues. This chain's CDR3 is CAISDGDQETQYF. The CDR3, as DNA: TGTGCCATCAGTGACGGGGACCAAGAGACCCAGTACTTC.

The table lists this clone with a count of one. CDR3 region: CASSVGVGQVLTYNEQFF. CDR3 in DNA: TGTGCCAGCAGCGTAGGGGTTGGGCAGGTCCTAACCTACAATGAGCAGTTCTTC. The rearrangement uses TRBV9 and TRBJ2-1; D not certain. Trimming shortened V by 0 bases and J by 2 bases, and 18 bases separated the two germline ends. This CDR3 is built from 18 residues. CDR1 SGDLS and CDR2 YYNGEE come from the germline V gene.

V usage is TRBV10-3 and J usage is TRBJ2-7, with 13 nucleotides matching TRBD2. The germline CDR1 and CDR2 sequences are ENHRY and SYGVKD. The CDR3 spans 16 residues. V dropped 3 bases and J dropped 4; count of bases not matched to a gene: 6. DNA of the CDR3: TGTGCCATCAGTGAATATACTAGCGGGGGGGAATACGAGCAGTACTTC. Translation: CAISEYTSGGEYEQYF.

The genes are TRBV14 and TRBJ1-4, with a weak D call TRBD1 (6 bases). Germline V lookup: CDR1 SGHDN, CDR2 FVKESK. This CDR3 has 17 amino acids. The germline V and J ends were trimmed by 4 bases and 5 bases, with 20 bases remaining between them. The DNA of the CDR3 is TGTGCCAGCAGCCCGGGGGGCTTATGGGGAACGAATGAAAAACTGTTTTTT. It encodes CASSPGGLWGTNEKLFF. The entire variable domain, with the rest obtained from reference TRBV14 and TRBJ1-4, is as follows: EAGVTQFPSHSVIEKGQTVTLRCDPISGHDNLYWYRRVMGKEIKFLLHFVKESKQDESGMPNNRFLAERTGGTYSTLKVQPAELEDSGVYFCASSPGGLWGTNEKLFFGSGTQLSVL.

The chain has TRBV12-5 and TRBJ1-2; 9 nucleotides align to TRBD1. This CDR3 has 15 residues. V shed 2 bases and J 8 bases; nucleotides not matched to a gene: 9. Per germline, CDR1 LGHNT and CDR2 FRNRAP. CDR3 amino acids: CASGLPTGGATGYTF. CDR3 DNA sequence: TGTGCTAGTGGTTTGCCCACAGGGGGCGCGACGGGCTACACCTTC.

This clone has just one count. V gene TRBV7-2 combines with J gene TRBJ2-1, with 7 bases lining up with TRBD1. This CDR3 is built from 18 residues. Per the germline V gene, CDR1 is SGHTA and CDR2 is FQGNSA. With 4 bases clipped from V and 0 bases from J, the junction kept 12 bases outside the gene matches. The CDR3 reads CASSYDRARLSSYNEQFF. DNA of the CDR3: TGTGCCAGCAGCTACGACAGGGCGAGGCTCAGCTCCTACAATGAGCAGTTCTTC.

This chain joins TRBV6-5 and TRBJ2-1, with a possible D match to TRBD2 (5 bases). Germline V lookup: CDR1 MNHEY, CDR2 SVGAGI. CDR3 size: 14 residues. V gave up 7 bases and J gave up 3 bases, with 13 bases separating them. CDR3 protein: CASTTRAGYNEQFF. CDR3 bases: TGTGCCAGCACCACGAGGGCGGGCTACAATGAGCAGTTCTTC.

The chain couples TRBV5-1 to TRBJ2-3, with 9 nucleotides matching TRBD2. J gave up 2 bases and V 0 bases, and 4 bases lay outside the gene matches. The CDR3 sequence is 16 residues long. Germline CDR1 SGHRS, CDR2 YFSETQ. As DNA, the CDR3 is TGCGCCAGCAGCTTGGCTCTAGCGGGGTCCACAGATACGCAGTATTTT. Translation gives CASSLALAGSTDTQYF.

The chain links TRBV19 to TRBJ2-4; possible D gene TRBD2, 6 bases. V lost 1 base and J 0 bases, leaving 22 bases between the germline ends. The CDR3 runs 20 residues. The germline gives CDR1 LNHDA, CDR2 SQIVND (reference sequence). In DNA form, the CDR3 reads TGTGCCAGTAGTATAGGAGGATGGGAGGAAGGGACGCTAGCCAAAAACATTCAGTACTTC. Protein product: CASSIGGWEEGTLAKNIQYF.

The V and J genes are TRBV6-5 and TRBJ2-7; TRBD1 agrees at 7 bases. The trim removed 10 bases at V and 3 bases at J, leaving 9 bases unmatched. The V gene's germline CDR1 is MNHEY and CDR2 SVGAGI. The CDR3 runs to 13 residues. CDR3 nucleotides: TGTGCCACCGAGGACAGGAACATCTACGAGCAGTACTTC. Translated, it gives CATEDRNIYEQYF.

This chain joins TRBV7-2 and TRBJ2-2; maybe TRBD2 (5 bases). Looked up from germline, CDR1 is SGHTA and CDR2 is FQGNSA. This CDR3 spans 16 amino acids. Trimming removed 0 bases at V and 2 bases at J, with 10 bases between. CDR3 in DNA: TGTGCCAGCAGCTTAGCCACGGGAAGTAACACCGGGGAGCTGTTTTTT. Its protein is CASSLATGSNTGELFF.